The rows below give T cell receptor beta chains drawn from one sample of a study of Ad26.COV2.S vaccination and SARS-CoV-2 variants. Clones were sequenced by immunoSEQ multiplex PCR, and TCRdb holds only the in-frame ones, with some missing. The data show over 400,000 clones, 80% to 95% seen once. The sequenced sample was peripheral blood, obtained in a trial of Ad26.COV2.S vaccine versus placebo. These receptors were collected from a person aged 18-65 years who received the Ad26.COV2.S COVID-19 vaccine or a placebo. Each CDR3 is given with its conserved first and last residue. A D gene is named only where the DNA matches it firmly. Where a row states a size, it is once, few, many or the class of an expanded clone; other rows omit it.

TRBV7-6	.	17	TRBJ2-7	TRBD2	CASSLNGRGGSSYEQYF	TGTGCCAGCAGCTTAAACGGGCGGGGGGGAAGCTCCTACGAGCAGTACTTC
TRBV18	.	16	TRBJ2-2	.	CASSQNRDPNTGELFF	TGTGCCAGCTCCCAAAACAGGGACCCGAACACCGGGGAGCTGTTTTTT
TRBV30	.	14	TRBJ2-2	.	CAGGAGAGTGELFF	TGTGCCGGCGGGGCGGGGGCGGGCACCGGGGAGCTGTTTTTT
TRBV12-5	once	13	TRBJ1-2	TRBD1	CASGPGQGGGYTF	TGTGCTAGTGGCCCTGGACAGGGAGGCGGCTACACCTTC
TRBV4-1	.	13	TRBJ2-1	.	CASRQGEYNEQFF	TGCGCCAGCAGACAAGGAGAATACAATGAGCAGTTCTTC
TRBV5-1	.	12	TRBJ2-7	TRBD2	CASSIAGLEQYF	TGCGCCAGCAGTATAGCGGGCCTCGAGCAGTACTTC
TRBV29-1	many	12	TRBJ1-2	.	CSVEQGNYGYTF	TGCAGCGTAGAACAGGGAAACTATGGCTACACCTTC
TRBV10-3	.	14	TRBJ2-7	TRBD2	CAIRERGDSYEQYF	TGTGCCATCAGAGAGCGGGGGGACTCCTACGAGCAGTACTTC
TRBV7-9	.	17	TRBJ1-3	.	CASSLTTVKSSGNTIYF	TGTGCCAGCAGCTTAACGACAGTGAAGAGCTCTGGAAACACCATATATTTT
TRBV24-1	.	13	TRBJ2-7	.	CATSDGRVHEQYF	TGTGCCACCAGTGATGGTCGGGTCCACGAGCAGTACTTC
TRBV28	.	12	TRBJ1-2	.	CASSFRVSGYTF	TGTGCCAGCAGTTTCAGGGTCTCTGGCTACACCTTC
TRBV19	.	14	TRBJ1-2	.	CASSPSAGSHGYTF	TGTGCCAGTAGTCCGAGCGCAGGGAGCCATGGCTACACCTTC
TRBV7-9	.	14	TRBJ1-5	TRBD1	CASSPGTVHQPQHF	TGTGCCAGCAGCCCAGGGACAGTTCATCAGCCCCAGCATTTT
TRBV11-3	once	14	TRBJ2-5	.	CASSKGTPPETQYF	TGTGCCAGCAGTAAAGGGACCCCTCCAGAGACCCAGTACTTC
TRBV12-3/TRBV12-4	.	11	TRBJ2-7	.	CASSPSYEQYF	TGTGCCAGCAGCCCTTCCTACGAGCAGTACTTC
TRBV18	.	16	TRBJ2-1	TRBD1	CASSQMTGGAYNEQFF	TGTGCCAGCTCCCAGATGACAGGGGGCGCGTACAATGAGCAGTTCTTC
TRBV6-5	.	13	TRBJ2-1	.	CATSGSGLNEQFF	TGTGCCACGTCTGGGAGCGGGCTCAATGAGCAGTTCTTC
TRBV11-2	.	14	TRBJ1-4	TRBD1	CASTQGLANEKLFF	TGTGCCAGCACACAGGGGCTGGCTAATGAAAAACTGTTTTTT
TRBV4-1	.	18	TRBJ2-7	TRBD1	CASSQDLHRGTFFYEQYF	TGCGCCAGCAGCCAAGATCTTCACAGGGGAACCTTTTTCTACGAGCAGTACTTC
TRBV14	.	16	TRBJ1-3	.	CASSRRDRSSGNTIYF	TGTGCCAGCAGCCGGAGGGACCGAAGCTCTGGAAACACCATATATTTT
TRBV4-3	.	17	TRBJ1-6	TRBD1	CASSQAGTGAKNSPLHF	TGCGCCAGCAGCCAAGCTGGGACAGGGGCCAAGAATTCACCCCTCCACTTT
TRBV6-5	.	15	TRBJ2-2	TRBD2	CASEFIRGGTGELFF	TGTGCCAGCGAGTTCATACGGGGGGGCACCGGGGAGCTGTTTTTT
TRBV28	.	17	TRBJ1-5	.	CASSLSGAQYSNQPQHF	TGTGCCAGCAGTTTATCTGGGGCCCAATATAGCAATCAGCCCCAGCATTTT
TRBV20-1	.	13	TRBJ2-7	TRBD2	CSASGGGRYEQYF	TGCAGTGCTAGTGGCGGGGGGAGGTACGAGCAGTACTTC
TRBV13	.	14	TRBJ1-5	.	CASSLMAGGQPQHF	TGTGCCAGCAGCTTAATGGCCGGGGGTCAGCCCCAGCATTTT
TRBV28	.	16	TRBJ2-6	TRBD1	CASSSGTGSGANVLTF	TGTGCCAGCAGCTCCGGGACAGGGTCTGGGGCCAACGTCCTGACTTTC
TRBV4-3	.	14	TRBJ2-2	TRBD1	CASRGGRTPGELFF	TGCGCCAGCCGAGGGGGCCGCACTCCCGGGGAGCTGTTTTTT
TRBV19	.	14	TRBJ1-5	TRBD1	CASSTDRGNQPQHF	TGTGCCAGTAGTACAGACAGGGGAAATCAGCCCCAGCATTTT
TRBV2	.	16	TRBJ2-5	TRBD1	CASTSQDRVSVGTQYF	TGTGCCAGCACCAGCCAGGACAGGGTTTCTGTTGGGACCCAGTACTTC
TRBV29-1	.	11	TRBJ2-7	.	CSVVRGYEQYF	TGCAGCGTTGTCAGGGGTTACGAGCAGTACTTC
TRBV7-2	.	13	TRBJ2-7	.	CASSFGREYEQYF	TGTGCCAGCAGCTTCGGCAGAGAGTACGAGCAGTACTTC
TRBV4-3	.	15	TRBJ1-1	.	CASSQEGLLNTEAFF	TGCGCCAGCAGCCAAGAGGGACTTTTAAACACTGAAGCTTTCTTT
TRBV18	.	16	TRBJ2-7	.	CASSPLGTLSSYEQYF	TGTGCCAGCTCACCCCTCGGGACGCTTAGCTCCTACGAGCAGTACTTC
TRBV28	.	17	TRBJ2-1	TRBD1	CASRYDLRDRGYNEQFF	TGTGCCAGCAGGTATGACCTCAGGGACAGGGGCTACAATGAGCAGTTCTTC
TRBV15	.	16	TRBJ2-3	.	CATSRAYRDSTDTQYF	TGTGCCACCAGCAGAGCGTACAGGGATAGCACAGATACGCAGTATTTT
TRBV7-2	.	15	TRBJ1-1	TRBD1	CASSSTGQRNTEAFF	TGTGCCAGCAGCTCCACGGGACAGAGGAACACTGAAGCTTTCTTT
TRBV6-5	.	15	TRBJ2-7	.	CASRRKGRYSYEQYF	TGTGCCAGCAGGCGTAAGGGACGGTACTCCTACGAGCAGTACTTC
TRBV29-1	.	14	TRBJ2-3	.	CSVELGLGTDTQYF	TGCAGCGTTGAACTGGGGCTTGGCACAGATACGCAGTATTTT
TRBV28	.	16	TRBJ2-7	.	CASSSSYHRDFGEQYF	TGTGCCAGCAGTTCCTCTTATCACCGGGACTTTGGGGAGCAGTACTTC
TRBV27	once	17	TRBJ2-7	TRBD2	CASSLSVLAGGTYEQYF	TGTGCCAGCAGTTTATCCGTTCTAGCGGGGGGTACCTACGAGCAGTACTTC
TRBV7-8	.	17	TRBJ2-3	.	CASSLEGYSIGTDTQYF	TGTGCCAGCAGCTTAGAGGGCTACTCCATTGGCACAGATACGCAGTATTTT
TRBV4-1	.	16	TRBJ1-2	.	CASSRGGFDIGGGYTF	TGCGCCAGCAGCCGGGGAGGTTTCGACATTGGGGGTGGCTACACCTTC
TRBV23-1	once	19	TRBJ1-1	.	CASSRKSTAEDIMNTEAFF	TGCGCCAGCAGCCGAAAGTCGACAGCAGAAGATATCATGAACACTGAAGCTTTCTTT
TRBV19	.	18	TRBJ2-3	TRBD2	CASSIRLAGTASTDTQYF	TGTGCCAGTAGTATCCGGCTAGCGGGGACCGCCAGCACAGATACGCAGTATTTT
TRBV6-5	.	15	TRBJ1-6	.	CASRQESKGSSPLHF	TGTGCCAGCAGGCAGGAATCGAAAGGTTCTTCACCCCTCCACTTT